This record looks at one T cell receptor (beta chain) sequence and its context. What it binds is unknown. This entry is derived from a study of CD4 T cells in relation to SARS-CoV-2 and coronaviruses. Before the COVID-19 pandemic, during about 2010-2018, CD4+ T cells were taken from unexposed donors. The cells were cultured for around ten days before CD4+ T cells were isolated. Clones were sequenced by immunoSEQ multiplex PCR, and TCRdb holds only the in-frame ones, with some missing. The profile shows roughly 17,000 clones, about 72% of them singletons. Trimming left V 2 bases short and J 4 bases short, with 11 bases between. Germline CDR1 reads SGHDN; CDR2 reads FVKESK. This CDR3 has 14 amino acids.

This clonotype was sampled from a human donor in good health. The source material was CD4+ T cells from PBMCs, cultured in vitro. The rearrangement uses TRBV14 and TRBJ1-1, with D uncertain. The CDR3: CASSQRALLTEAFF. The CDR3 bases are TGTGCCAGCAGCCAACGAGCCCTGCTCACTGAAGCTTTCTTT.